This record concerns one T cell receptor (beta chain) sequence. Its antigen is still unknown. Collected material from alopecia areata patients comprised lesional scalp punch biopsies and peripheral blood. The data were taken from a study of CD8+ T cells in alopecia areata. Regarding the study as a whole: Lesional scalp, especially alopecia totalis/universalis, showed higher clonality than normal scalp.

CDR3 size: 13 residues. Germline V CDR1 and CDR2: SQVTM, ANQGSEA. Trimming cost V 8 bases and J 8 bases; bases outside gene matches: 11. cDNA reverse transcribed from extracted RNA served as the sequencing template. The assay was immunoSEQ multiplex PCR, and TCRdb's table has in-frame clones only and misses some. Counted here are about 120,000 clones, about 50% occurring once; the ten biggest clones make up approximately 10%. The TCR was taken from a human donor with alopecia areata. The sample consisted of NKG2D-low CD8+ T cells sorted from blood. This rearrangement joins TRBV29-1 to TRBJ2-2, with 7 nucleotides matching TRBD1. The CDR3 loop is CSTRDSPSGELFF. As DNA, the CDR3 is TGCAGCACCCGGGACAGTCCTTCGGGGGAGCTGTTTTTT.